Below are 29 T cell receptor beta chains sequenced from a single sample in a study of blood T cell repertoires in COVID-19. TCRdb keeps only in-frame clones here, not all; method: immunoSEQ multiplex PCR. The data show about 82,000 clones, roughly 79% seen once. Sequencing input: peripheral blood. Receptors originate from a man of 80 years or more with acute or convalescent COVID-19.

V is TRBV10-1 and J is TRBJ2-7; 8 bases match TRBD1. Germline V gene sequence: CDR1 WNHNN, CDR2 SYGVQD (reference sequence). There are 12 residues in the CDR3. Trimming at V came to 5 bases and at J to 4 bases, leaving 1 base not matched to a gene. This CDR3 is CASSWDRYEQYF. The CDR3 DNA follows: TGCGCCAGCAGTTGGGACAGGTACGAGCAGTACTTC.

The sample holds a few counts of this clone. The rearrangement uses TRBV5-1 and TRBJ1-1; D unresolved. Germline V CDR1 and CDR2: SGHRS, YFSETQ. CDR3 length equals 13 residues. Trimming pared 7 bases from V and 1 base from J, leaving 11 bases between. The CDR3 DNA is TGCGCCAGCCACGAGGACTCGAACACTGAAGCTTTCTTT. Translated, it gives CASHEDSNTEAFF.

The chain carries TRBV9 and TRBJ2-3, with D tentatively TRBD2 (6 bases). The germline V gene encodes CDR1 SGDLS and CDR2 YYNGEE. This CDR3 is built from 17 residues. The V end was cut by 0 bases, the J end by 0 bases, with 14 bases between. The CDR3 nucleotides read TGTGCCAGCAGCGTAGGATGGAGGGTGGGGAGCACAGATACGCAGTATTTT. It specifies CASSVGWRVGSTDTQYF.

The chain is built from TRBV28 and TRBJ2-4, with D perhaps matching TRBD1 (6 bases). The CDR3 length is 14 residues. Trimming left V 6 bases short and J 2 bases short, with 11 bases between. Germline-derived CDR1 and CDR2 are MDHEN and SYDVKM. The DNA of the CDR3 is TGTGCCAGCAGGGAACAGGGACCCAAAAACATTCAGTACTTC. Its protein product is CASREQGPKNIQYF.

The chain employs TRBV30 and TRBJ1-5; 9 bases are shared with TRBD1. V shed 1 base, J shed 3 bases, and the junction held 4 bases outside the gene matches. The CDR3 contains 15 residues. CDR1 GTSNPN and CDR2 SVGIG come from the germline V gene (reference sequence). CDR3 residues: CAWSGRTGDNQPQHF. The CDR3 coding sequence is TGTGCCTGGAGTGGCCGGACAGGGGACAATCAGCCCCAGCATTTT.

This CDR3 is CAISDDRGQDEKLFF. In nucleotides, the CDR3 is TGTGCCATCAGTGACGACAGGGGGCAGGATGAAAAACTGTTTTTT. V usage is TRBV10-3 and J usage is TRBJ1-4; the match to TRBD1 covers 10 bases. The germline gives CDR1 ENHRY, CDR2 SYGVKD. The J segment lost 6 bases and the V segment lost 3 bases, leaving 4 bases of the junction unmatched. This CDR3 has 15 amino acids.

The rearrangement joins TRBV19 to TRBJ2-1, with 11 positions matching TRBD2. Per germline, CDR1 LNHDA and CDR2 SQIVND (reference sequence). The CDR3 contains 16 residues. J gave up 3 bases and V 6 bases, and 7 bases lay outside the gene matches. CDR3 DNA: TGTGCCAGTAGGGGGACCGGGACTAGCGGCTACAATGAGCAGTTCTTC. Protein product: CASRGTGTSGYNEQFF. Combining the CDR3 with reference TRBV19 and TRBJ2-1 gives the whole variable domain DGGITQSPKYLFRKEGQNVTLSCEQNLNHDAMYWYRQDPGQGLRLIYYSQIVNDFQKGDIAEGYSVSREKKESFPLTVTSAQKNPTAFYLCASRGTGTSGYNEQFFGPGTRLTVL.

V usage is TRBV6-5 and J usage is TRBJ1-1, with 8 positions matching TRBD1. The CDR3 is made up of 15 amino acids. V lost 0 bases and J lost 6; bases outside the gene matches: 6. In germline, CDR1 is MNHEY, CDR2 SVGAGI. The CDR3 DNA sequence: TGTGCCAGCAGTTACTCGAGTCAGGGGGCGGCTGAAGCTTTCTTT. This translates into CASSYSSQGAAEAFF.

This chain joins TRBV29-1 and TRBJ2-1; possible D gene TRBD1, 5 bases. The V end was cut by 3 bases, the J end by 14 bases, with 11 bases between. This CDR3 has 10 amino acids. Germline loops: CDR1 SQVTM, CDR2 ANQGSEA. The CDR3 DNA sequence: TGCAGCGTTGATGACAGTAACAAGTTCTTC. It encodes CSVDDSNKFF.

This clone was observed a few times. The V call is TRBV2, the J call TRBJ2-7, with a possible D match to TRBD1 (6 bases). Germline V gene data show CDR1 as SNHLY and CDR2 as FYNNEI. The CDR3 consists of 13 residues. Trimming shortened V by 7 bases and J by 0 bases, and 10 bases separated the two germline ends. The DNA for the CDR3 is TGTGCCAGCAAGAGGGACACCTCCTACGAGCAGTACTTC. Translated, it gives CASKRDTSYEQYF.

For the CDR3, the DNA is TGTGCCAGCAGTTCCTCTAGCGGGAGAGGGACAGATACGCAGTATTTT. Encoded protein: CASSSSSGRGTDTQYF. V usage is TRBV28 and J usage is TRBJ2-3; 10 nucleotides match TRBD2. The CDR3 sequence is 16 residues long. The germline CDR1 and CDR2 sequences are MDHEN and SYDVKM. V lost 4 bases to trimming and J lost 3 bases; unmatched junction nucleotides: 7.

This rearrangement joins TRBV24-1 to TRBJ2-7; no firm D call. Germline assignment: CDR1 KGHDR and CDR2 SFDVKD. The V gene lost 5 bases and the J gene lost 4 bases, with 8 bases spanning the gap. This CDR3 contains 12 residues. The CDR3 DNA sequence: TGTGCCACCAGTGGCACACCTTACGAGCAGTACTTC. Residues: CATSGTPYEQYF.

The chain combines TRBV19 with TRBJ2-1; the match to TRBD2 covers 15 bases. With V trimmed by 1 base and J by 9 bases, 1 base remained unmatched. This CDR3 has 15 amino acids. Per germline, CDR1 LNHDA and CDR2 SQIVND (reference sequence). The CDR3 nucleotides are TGTGCCAGTAGTATAGGGACTAGCGGGAGGGCTGAGCAGTTCTTC. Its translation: CASSIGTSGRAEQFF. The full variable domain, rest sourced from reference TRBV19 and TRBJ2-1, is DGGITQSPKYLFRKEGQNVTLSCEQNLNHDAMYWYRQDPGQGLRLIYYSQIVNDFQKGDIAEGYSVSREKKESFPLTVTSAQKNPTAFYLCASSIGTSGRAEQFFGPGTRLTVL.

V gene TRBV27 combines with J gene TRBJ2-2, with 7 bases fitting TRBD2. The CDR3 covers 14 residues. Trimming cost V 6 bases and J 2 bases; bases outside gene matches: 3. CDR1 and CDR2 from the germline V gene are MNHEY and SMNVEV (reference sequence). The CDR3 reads CASRRDYNTGELFF. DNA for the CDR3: TGTGCCAGCAGAAGGGACTACAACACCGGGGAGCTGTTTTTT.

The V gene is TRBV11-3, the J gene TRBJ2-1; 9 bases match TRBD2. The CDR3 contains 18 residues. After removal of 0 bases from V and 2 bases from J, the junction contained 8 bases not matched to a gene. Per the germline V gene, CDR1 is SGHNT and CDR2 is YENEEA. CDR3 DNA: TGTGCCAGCAGCTTAGAGGGCATAGCGGGAGCACCCTACAATGAGCAGTTCTTC. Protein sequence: CASSLEGIAGAPYNEQFF. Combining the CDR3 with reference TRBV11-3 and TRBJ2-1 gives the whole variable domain EAGVVQSPRYKIIEKKQPVAFWCNPISGHNTLYWYLQNLGQGPELLIRYENEEAVDDSQLPKDRFSAERLKGVDSTLKIQPAELGDSAVYLCASSLEGIAGAPYNEQFFGPGTRLTVL.

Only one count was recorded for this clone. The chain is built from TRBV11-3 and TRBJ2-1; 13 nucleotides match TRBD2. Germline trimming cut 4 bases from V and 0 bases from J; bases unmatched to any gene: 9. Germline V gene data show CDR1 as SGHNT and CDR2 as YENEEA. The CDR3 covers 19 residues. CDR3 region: CASSSSGTSGASSYNEQFF. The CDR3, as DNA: TGTGCCAGCAGCTCCTCCGGGACTAGCGGGGCTAGCTCCTACAATGAGCAGTTCTTC.

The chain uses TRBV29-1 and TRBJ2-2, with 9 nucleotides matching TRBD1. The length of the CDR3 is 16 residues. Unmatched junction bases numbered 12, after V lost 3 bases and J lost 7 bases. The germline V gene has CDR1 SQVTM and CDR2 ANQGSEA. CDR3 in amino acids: CSVDYLGTGTGGELFF. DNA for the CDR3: TGCAGCGTTGATTACTTAGGGACAGGGACGGGCGGGGAGCTGTTTTTT.

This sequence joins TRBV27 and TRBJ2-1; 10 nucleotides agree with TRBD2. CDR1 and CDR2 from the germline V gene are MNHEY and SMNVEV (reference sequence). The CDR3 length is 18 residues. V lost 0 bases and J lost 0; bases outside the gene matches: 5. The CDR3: CASSLSLAGVGSYNEQFF. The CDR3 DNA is TGTGCCAGCAGTTTATCTCTAGCGGGAGTGGGCTCCTACAATGAGCAGTTCTTC.

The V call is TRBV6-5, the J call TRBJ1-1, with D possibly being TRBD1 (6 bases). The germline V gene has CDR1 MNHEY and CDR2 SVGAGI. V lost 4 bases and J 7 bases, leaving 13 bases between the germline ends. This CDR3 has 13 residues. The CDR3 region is CASSFSGQREAFF. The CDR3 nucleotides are TGTGCCAGCAGTTTCTCAGGACAGCGTGAAGCTTTCTTT.

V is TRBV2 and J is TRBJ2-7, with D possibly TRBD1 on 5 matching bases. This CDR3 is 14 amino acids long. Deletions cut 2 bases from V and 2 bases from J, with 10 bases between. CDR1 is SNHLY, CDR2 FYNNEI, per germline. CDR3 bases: TGTGCCAGCAGTGAACACAGGACGGCCTACGAGCAGTACTTC. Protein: CASSEHRTAYEQYF.

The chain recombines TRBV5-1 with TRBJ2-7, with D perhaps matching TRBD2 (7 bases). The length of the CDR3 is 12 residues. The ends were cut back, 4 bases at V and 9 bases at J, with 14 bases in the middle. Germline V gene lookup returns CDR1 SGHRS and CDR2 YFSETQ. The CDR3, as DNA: TGCGCCAGCAGCCCCCAAGGGGGGGTGCAGTACTTC. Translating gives CASSPQGGVQYF.

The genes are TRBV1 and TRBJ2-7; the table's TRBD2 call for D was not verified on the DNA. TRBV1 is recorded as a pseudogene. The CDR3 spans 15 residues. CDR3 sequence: CTSSLQREDSYEQYF. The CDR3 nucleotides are TGCACCAGCAGCTTACAGCGGGAGGACTCCTACGAGCAGTACTTC.

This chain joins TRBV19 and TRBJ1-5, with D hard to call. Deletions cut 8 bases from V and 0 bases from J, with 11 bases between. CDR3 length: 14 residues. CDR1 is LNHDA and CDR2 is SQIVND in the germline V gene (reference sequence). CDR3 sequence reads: CASRRPGSNQPQHF. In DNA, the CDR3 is TGTGCCAGTCGTCGGCCGGGTAGCAATCAGCCCCAGCATTTT. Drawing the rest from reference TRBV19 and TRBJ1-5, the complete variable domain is DGGITQSPKYLFRKEGQNVTLSCEQNLNHDAMYWYRQDPGQGLRLIYYSQIVNDFQKGDIAEGYSVSREKKESFPLTVTSAQKNPTAFYLCASRRPGSNQPQHFGDGTRLSIL.

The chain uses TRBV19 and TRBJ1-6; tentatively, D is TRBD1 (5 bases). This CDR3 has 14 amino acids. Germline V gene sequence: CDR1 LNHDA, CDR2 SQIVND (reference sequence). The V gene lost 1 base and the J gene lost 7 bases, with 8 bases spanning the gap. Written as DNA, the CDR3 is TGTGCCAGTAGTATAGGGGGCCACAATTCACCCCTCCACTTT. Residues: CASSIGGHNSPLHF.

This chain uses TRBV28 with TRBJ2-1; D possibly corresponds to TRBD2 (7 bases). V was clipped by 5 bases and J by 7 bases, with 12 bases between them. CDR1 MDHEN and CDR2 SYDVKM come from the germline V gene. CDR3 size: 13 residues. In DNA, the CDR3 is TGTGCCAGCAGTCAAGGGGGGGGAAATGAGCAGTTCTTC. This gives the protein CASSQGGGNEQFF.

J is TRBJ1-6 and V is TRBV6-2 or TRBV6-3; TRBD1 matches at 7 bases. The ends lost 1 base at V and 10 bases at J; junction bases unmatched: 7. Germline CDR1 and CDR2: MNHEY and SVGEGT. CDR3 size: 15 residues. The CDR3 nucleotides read TGTGCCAGCAGTTACTTGAGACAGGGACGCTCACCCCTCCACTTT. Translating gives CASSYLRQGRSPLHF.

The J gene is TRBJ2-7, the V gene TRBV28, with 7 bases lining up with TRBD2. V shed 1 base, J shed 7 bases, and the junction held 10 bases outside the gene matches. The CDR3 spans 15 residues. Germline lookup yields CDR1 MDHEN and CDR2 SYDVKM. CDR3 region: CASSLYDAGSGEQYF. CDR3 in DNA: TGTGCCAGCAGTTTATATGATGCGGGTAGCGGGGAGCAGTACTTC.

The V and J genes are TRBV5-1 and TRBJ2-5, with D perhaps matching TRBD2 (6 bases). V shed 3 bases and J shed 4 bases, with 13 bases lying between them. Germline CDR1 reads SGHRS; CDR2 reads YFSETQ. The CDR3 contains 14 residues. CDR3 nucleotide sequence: TGCGCCAGCAGCTCACCTCGCGGGGTAGAGACCCAGTACTTC. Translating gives CASSSPRGVETQYF.

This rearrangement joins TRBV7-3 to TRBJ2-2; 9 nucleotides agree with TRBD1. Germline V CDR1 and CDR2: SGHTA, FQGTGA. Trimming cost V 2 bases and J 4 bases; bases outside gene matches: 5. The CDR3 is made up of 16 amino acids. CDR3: CASSLAGTGTTGELFF. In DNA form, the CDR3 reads TGTGCCAGCAGCTTAGCCGGGACAGGGACCACCGGGGAGCTGTTTTTT.